These 8 T cell receptor beta chains originate from one sample sequenced in a study of CD8+CD57+ T cells in acquired aplastic anemia. Genomic DNA constituted the template upon which TCR beta VDJ and CDR3 profiling was performed. TCRdb reanalysed the reads using MiXCR and keeps one entry per CDR3 protein. Seen here are 120,000 or so distinct CDR3 sequences, 48% observed once, and the top ten hold under 3%. Sequenced sample: sorted CD4+, CD8+, or CD8+CD57+ T cells (not recorded which) from PBMCs. These receptors all come from a human donor in good health, serving as a control.

About this clonotype itself: Since a much larger clone is just one base distant, this may be a read error. In DNA form, the CDR3 reads TGTGCCAGCAGCCCCGATTCGGGACGGCTTCTGTGCTTC. It is translated as CASSPDSGRLLCF. This chain links TRBV3-1 with TRBJ2-7; possibly TRBD1 or TRBD2 for D (5 bases each). The germline V gene has CDR1 LGHDT and CDR2 YNNKEL (reference sequence). This CDR3 is 13 amino acids long.

V is TRBV10-3 and J is TRBJ2-3; 7 positions agree with TRBD2. This CDR3 has 15 amino acids. V trimming: 4 bases; J trimming: 4 bases; junction bases outside the gene matches: 8. The germline gives CDR1 ENHRY, CDR2 SYGVKD. The CDR3 coding sequence is TGTGCCATCAGTGTTTGGGGGGGGACCTCAGATACGCAGTATTTT. Its translation: CAISVWGGTSDTQYF.

A remark on this clonotype: Sequence at one end of the junction differs from germline and may be a read error. This chain connects TRBV10-3 to TRBJ1-5, with 8 bases matching TRBD1. This CDR3 spans 15 amino acids. Germline V gives CDR1 ENHRY, CDR2 SYGVKD. The chain's CDR3 is CAISDTGGDNQPQRF. In nucleotides, the CDR3 is TGTGCCATCAGTGACACAGGGGGTGACAATCAGCCCCAGCGTTTT.

At least ten counts were recorded for this clonotype. The chain is built from TRBV20-1 and TRBJ1-4; tentative D call: TRBD1 (6 bases). V was shortened by 6 bases and J by 0 bases, with 14 bases between the two germline ends. CDR3 size: 15 residues. Germline V gene data show CDR1 as DFQATT and CDR2 as SNEGSKA (reference sequence). CDR3 DNA: TGCAGTGCACCTGAACAGGGCGCAACTAATGAAAAACTGTTTTTT. The encoded protein is CSAPEQGATNEKLFF.

Note on this clonotype: An end of the junction differs from the germline gene, which may be a read error. This sequence joins TRBV18 and TRBJ2-2, with D tentatively TRBD1 or TRBD2 (5 bases each). The CDR3 is 16 amino acids. Germline V gene lookup returns CDR1 KGHSH and CDR2 LQKENI. The CDR3 protein is CASSLSGASNSGELFF. CDR3 sequence (DNA): TGTGCCAGCTCACTGTCCGGGGCCTCGAACTCCGGGGAGCTGTTTTTT. The full variable domain, its missing parts supplied by reference TRBV18 and TRBJ2-2, is NAGVMQNPRHLVRRRGQEARLRCSPMKGHSHVYWYRQLPEEGLKFMVYLQKENIIDESGMPKERFSAEFPKEGPSILRIQQVVRGDSAAYFCASSLSGASNSGELFFGEGSRLTVL.

V and J are TRBV29-1 and TRBJ1-2; D is ambiguous. The CDR3 contains 11 residues. In germline, CDR1 is SQVTM, CDR2 ANQGSEA. The V and J ends lost 4 bases and 6 bases respectively, with 9 bases between them. The DNA of the CDR3 is TGCAGCGTTGCTAATCAGGATGGCTACACCTTC. Its translation: CSVANQDGYTF.

This chain connects TRBV24-1 to TRBJ1-2; tentative D call: TRBD1 (5 bases). The CDR3 covers 14 residues. The V and J ends lost 2 bases and 7 bases respectively, with 13 bases between them. Germline V gives CDR1 KGHDR, CDR2 SFDVKD. CDR3 nucleotides: TGTGCCACCAGTGATTGGGACTTAGGATTTGGCTACACCTTC. Translated: CATSDWDLGFGYTF.

As concerns this clonotype: Because it lacks the conserved phenylalanine or tryptophan at the end, this CDR3 is likely a read error. The chain employs TRBV5-6 and TRBJ1-6, with TRBD1 identical over 7 bases. The V gene's germline CDR1 is SGHDT and CDR2 YYEEEE. CDR3 size: 13 residues. The J segment lost 7 bases and the V segment lost 4 bases, leaving 2 bases of the junction unmatched. CDR3 protein: CASSAQGNSPLHL. The CDR3 DNA is TGTGCCAGCAGCGCACAGGGGAATTCACCCCTCCACCTT.